The 31 T cell receptor beta chains below all came from one sample that was sequenced in a study of T cells in Graves' hyperthyroidism and ophthalmopathy (dated by TCRdb to the late 2010s). Library method: multiplex PCR. Sequenced using an Illumina HiSeq 2000. The TCR beta CDR3 regions were amplified from the RNA transcripts. The TCR CDR3 was subjected to a first round of RT-PCR using the HTBI primer set and the Qiagen OneStep RT-PCR kit. TCRdb passed the public sequencing reads through fastp at Q25 and MiXCR, retaining productive beta sequences. Every distinct CDR3 protein forms one entry, paired with its most common genes and DNA. Here the sample has about 49,000 distinct CDR3 sequences; around 55% occur a single time. The top ten clones comprise over 30% of the sample. Sequenced: peripheral blood or thyroid tissue (not recorded which). These receptors all stem from a man aged 18 to 30 with Graves' hyperthyroidism.

This clonotype was recorded at least ten times. The chain has TRBV7-7 and TRBJ2-5, with TRBD2 as a possible D gene (5 bases). Trimming cost V 5 bases and J 7 bases, with 17 bases left between them. The germline V gene has CDR1 SSHAT and CDR2 FNYEAQ (reference sequence). This CDR3 comprises 14 residues. As DNA, the CDR3 is TGTGCCAGCAGCGTCGAGCGGATACCAGGGACCCAGTACTTC. Its protein product is CASSVERIPGTQYF.

The chain carries TRBV29-1 and TRBJ2-7, with 15 bases identical to TRBD2. V dropped 6 bases and J dropped 1; count of bases not matched to a gene: 10. The CDR3 runs 17 residues. Germline V gives CDR1 SQVTM, CDR2 ANQGSEA. The CDR3 sequence: CSVRPGTSGRSSYEQYF. The CDR3, as DNA: TGCAGCGTGAGGCCCGGGACTAGCGGGAGGTCTTCCTACGAGCAGTACTTC.

The V call is TRBV20-1, the J call TRBJ2-5; perhaps TRBD2 as D (5 bases). V lost 6 bases and J lost 5, with 16 bases in between. This CDR3 contains 13 residues. Germline-derived CDR1 and CDR2 are DFQATT and SNEGSKA (reference sequence). CDR3 loop: CSARNTGKETQYF. CDR3 nucleotide sequence: TGCAGTGCAAGGAACACCGGGAAGGAGACCCAGTACTTC.

The chain employs TRBV20-1 and TRBJ1-2; D is perhaps TRBD1 (6 bases). This CDR3 has 13 residues. Trimming left V 3 bases short and J 8 bases short, with 16 bases between. Germline-derived CDR1 and CDR2 are DFQATT and SNEGSKA (reference sequence). The CDR3 nucleotides read TGCAGTGCTAGCAGGGGCGAACTATACGGCTACACCTTC. Protein: CSASRGELYGYTF.

This clonotype was recorded at least ten times. The chain combines TRBV9 with TRBJ2-5; 14 bases align to TRBD2. The CDR3 is made up of 17 amino acids. In germline, CDR1 is SGDLS, CDR2 YYNGEE. With 4 bases clipped from V and 4 bases from J, the junction kept 9 bases outside the gene matches. Here the CDR3 DNA reads TGTGCCAGCAGCCGCGGACTAGCGGGAGGAGGGCGAGAGACCCAGTACTTC. This sequence encodes CASSRGLAGGGRETQYF.

Concerning this clonotype: No conserved phenylalanine or tryptophan is present at the end of the CDR3, so a read error is the likely explanation. The chain has TRBV30 and TRBJ2-6; D is undetermined. Germline V gives CDR1 GTSNPN, CDR2 SVGIG (reference sequence). The CDR3 has 15 residues. The germline V and J ends were trimmed by 0 bases and 1 base, with 7 bases remaining between them. This CDR3 reads CAWSVTFSGANVLTL. For the CDR3, the DNA is TGTGCCTGGAGTGTAACGTTTTCTGGGGCCAACGTCCTGACTCTC.

This clonotype was detected ten times or more. V and J are TRBV6-1 and TRBJ2-3; possibly TRBD2 for D (6 bases). V lost 3 bases to trimming and J lost 2 bases, with 9 bases between them. Per the germline V gene, CDR1 is MNHNS and CDR2 is SASEGT. The CDR3 length is 14 residues. The DNA for the CDR3 is TGTGCCAGCAGTGATGGAGGGGTCACAGATACGCAGTATTTT. It specifies CASSDGGVTDTQYF.

The V call is TRBV9, the J call TRBJ1-1; 7 positions agree with TRBD1. The CDR3 consists of 13 residues. With V trimmed by 7 bases and J by 8 bases, 11 bases remained unmatched. Per germline, CDR1 SGDLS and CDR2 YYNGEE. Here the CDR3 reads CASSPEGAPEAFF. In nucleotides, the CDR3 is TGTGCCAGCTCACCAGAGGGGGCCCCCGAAGCTTTCTTT.

The chain joins TRBV7-9 to TRBJ1-6; no firm D call. The ends were cut back, 2 bases at V and 10 bases at J, with 12 bases in the middle. The CDR3 is 14 residues long. Germline V gives CDR1 SEHNR, CDR2 FQNEAQ (reference sequence). Here the CDR3 DNA reads TGTGCCAGCAGCTTATCCCCGGAAGGGTCACCCCTCCACTTT. It specifies CASSLSPEGSPLHF.

The sample holds many counts of this clonotype. This chain joins TRBV5-5 and TRBJ2-5; TRBD2 agrees at 13 bases. Germline V CDR1 and CDR2: SGHKS, YYEKEE (reference sequence). V was pared by 4 bases and J by 5 bases, with 5 bases of the junction left unmatched. CDR3 length: 15 residues. In DNA, the CDR3 is TGTGCCAGCAGCGCGGGACTAGCGGGACGGGAGACCCAGTACTTC. Its translation: CASSAGLAGRETQYF.

In its sample, this clonotype was seen many times. This sequence joins TRBV5-8 and TRBJ1-6, with 8 bases that match TRBD1. J lost 10 bases, V lost 3 bases, and 9 bases had no gene match. Per the germline V gene, CDR1 is SGHTS and CDR2 is YDEGEE. The CDR3 loop spans 15 amino acids. CDR3 protein: CASSSETGVKSPLHF. In DNA, the CDR3 is TGTGCCAGCAGCTCCGAGACAGGGGTGAAATCACCCCTCCACTTT.

This rearrangement joins TRBV2 to TRBJ1-5; D gene unclear. The CDR3 runs to 13 residues. With 6 bases removed from V and 0 bases from J, the gap between germline ends came to 6 bases. CDR1 is SNHLY, CDR2 FYNNEI, per germline. CDR3 region: CASSDYSNQPQHF. The CDR3 DNA sequence: TGTGCCAGCAGCGACTATAGCAATCAGCCCCAGCATTTT.

The genes are TRBV20-1 and TRBJ2-7; 7 bases map to TRBD2. Trimming took 8 bases from V and 0 from J; bases not matched to a gene: 7. Germline CDR1 DFQATT, CDR2 SNEGSKA (reference sequence). The CDR3 is 13 residues long. The CDR3 sequence is CSSEGGASYEQYF. The CDR3 DNA reads as TGCAGTTCCGAGGGAGGGGCCTCCTACGAGCAGTACTTC.

This clonotype has only one observation. The chain uses TRBV7-9 and TRBJ1-4; D might be TRBD1 (5 bases). The CDR3 extends over 17 amino acids. Germline CDR1 SEHNR, CDR2 FQNEAQ (reference sequence). V shed 5 bases and J shed 0 bases, with 16 bases lying between them. The CDR3: CASSGPSRVSTNEKLFF. Written as DNA, the CDR3 is TGTGCCAGCAGCGGGCCCTCCAGGGTATCAACTAATGAAAAACTGTTTTTT.

The rearrangement links TRBV25-1 to TRBJ1-6, with D possibly TRBD1 on 5 matching bases. V was cut by 8 bases and J by 11 bases, with 13 bases left in between. CDR1 is MGHDK, CDR2 SYGVNS, per germline. CDR3 length: 12 amino acids. The DNA of the CDR3 is TGTGCCAGCCGTGGGGCGGTTGCACCCCTCCACTTT. Amino acids: CASRGAVAPLHF.

On this clonotype: Germline is not matched at one junction end, which may reflect a read error. V is TRBV15 and J is TRBJ1-5; 7 nucleotides align to TRBD1. CDR1 is LNHNV and CDR2 is YYDKDF in the germline V gene (reference sequence). The CDR3 is 15 residues long. The CDR3 here is CASSQQGLSNQPQHF. CDR3 sequence (DNA): TGTGCCAGCAGCCAACAGGGGCTTAGCAATCAGCCCCAGCATTTT.

The chain is built from TRBV7-9 and TRBJ2-5; 13 bases are shared with TRBD2. Germline V gene data show CDR1 as SEHNR and CDR2 as FQNEAQ (reference sequence). Trimming cost V 5 bases and J 5 bases; bases outside gene matches: 2. The CDR3 loop spans 14 amino acids. The CDR3 nucleotides are TGTGCCAGCAGCGCGACTAGCGGGAGGGAGACCCAGTACTTC. It yields the protein CASSATSGRETQYF.

V and J are TRBV9 and TRBJ1-1; D is ambiguous. Germline CDR1 reads SGDLS; CDR2 reads YYNGEE. The CDR3 consists of 13 residues. Trimming left V 4 bases short and J 10 bases short, with 17 bases between. CDR3 protein: CASSSIPGYRAFF. In DNA form, the CDR3 reads TGTGCCAGCAGCTCCATCCCCGGGTATCGAGCTTTCTTT.

The rearrangement joins TRBV7-9 to TRBJ1-5; D unclear. The germline gives CDR1 SEHNR, CDR2 FQNEAQ (reference sequence). V dropped 1 base and J dropped 5 bases, with 6 bases sitting between them. The CDR3 spans 13 residues. CDR3 residues: CASSLGEDQPQHF. CDR3 sequence (DNA): TGTGCCAGCAGCTTAGGAGAGGATCAGCCCCAGCATTTT.

The rearrangement joins TRBV29-1 to TRBJ2-7, with 7 nucleotides matching TRBD1. The CDR3 length is 12 residues. Per germline, CDR1 SQVTM and CDR2 ANQGSEA. This chain's CDR3 is CIILQGKYEQYF. The CDR3, as DNA: TGCATCATTTTACAGGGGAAATACGAGCAGTACTTC.

In its sample, this clonotype was seen many times. The V gene is TRBV30, the J gene TRBJ2-7; D call uncertain. The CDR3 consists of 12 residues. From germline, CDR1 is GTSNPN and CDR2 SVGIG (reference sequence). V lost 1 base to trimming and J lost 1 base, with 5 bases between them. The CDR3 is CAWSDSSYEQYF. Written as DNA, the CDR3 is TGTGCCTGGAGTGACAGTTCCTACGAGCAGTACTTC.

V is TRBV7-3 and J is TRBJ2-7, with TRBD1 identical over 9 bases. This CDR3 is 14 amino acids long. V lost 5 bases to trimming and J lost 3 bases; unmatched junction nucleotides: 5. CDR1 SGHTA and CDR2 FQGTGA come from the germline V gene. The CDR3 bases are TGTGCCAGCAGCCCCGAGGGACAGGGCTACGAGCAGTACTTC. This gives the protein CASSPEGQGYEQYF.

The chain's CDR3 is CASSQESVGGYEQYF. The CDR3 DNA is TGCGCCAGCAGCCAAGAGTCGGTGGGGGGTTACGAGCAGTACTTC. The V call is TRBV4-1, the J call TRBJ2-7, with D possibly TRBD2 on 6 matching bases. The germline V gene encodes CDR1 MGHRA and CDR2 YSYEKL. The CDR3 sequence is 15 residues long. Between the trimmed V and J ends, which lost 0 bases and 4 bases, there was a span of 13 bases.

This rearrangement joins TRBV7-4 to TRBJ2-7, with D tentatively TRBD2 (7 bases). The germline V gene encodes CDR1 SGHVT and CDR2 SQSDAQ. V dropped 7 bases and J dropped 7 bases, with 17 bases sitting between them. This CDR3 region has 13 residues. The CDR3 spells CASTGRGAEEQYF. CDR3 bases: TGTGCCAGCACTGGACGGGGGGCGGAGGAGCAGTACTTC.

This clonotype occurred once. CDR3 nucleotide sequence: TGTGCCAGTAGCTTTGACAGGGATCAGCCCCAGCATTTT. Protein product: CASSFDRDQPQHF. The V call is TRBV19, the J call TRBJ1-5, with 7 bases aligning to TRBD1. The CDR3 is made up of 13 amino acids. CDR1 is LNHDA, CDR2 SQIVND, per germline (reference sequence). V was pared by 6 bases and J by 5 bases, with 4 bases of the junction left unmatched.

As to this clonotype: Likely a read error: the CDR3 ends without its conserved phenylalanine or tryptophan. This sequence joins TRBV20-1 and TRBJ1-1; D remains unclear. V lost 4 bases to trimming and J lost 8 bases, with 17 bases between them. Per the germline V gene, CDR1 is DFQATT and CDR2 is SNEGSKA (reference sequence). This CDR3 has 13 residues. This CDR3 reads CSATTLVSNEAFL. The CDR3 coding sequence is TGCAGTGCTACAACTTTGGTGTCCAACGAAGCTTTCCTT.

This clonotype has at least ten counts. The J gene is TRBJ1-3, the V gene TRBV19; no reliable D call. The CDR3 has 15 residues. Trimming took 3 bases from V and 0 from J, leaving 9 bases between them. CDR1 and CDR2 from the germline V gene are LNHDA and SQIVND (reference sequence). DNA of the CDR3: TGTGCCAGTAGTATTCGGCCTTCCTCTGGAAACACCATATATTTT. Translation gives CASSIRPSSGNTIYF.

This chain links TRBV15 with TRBJ1-4, with D possibly being TRBD1 (5 bases). The CDR3 totals 18 residues. Germline V lookup: CDR1 LNHNV, CDR2 YYDKDF (reference sequence). V shed 1 base and J shed 3 bases, with 18 bases lying between them. The CDR3 reads CATSRGWGVRKANEKLFF. The CDR3 bases are TGTGCCACCAGCAGAGGGTGGGGGGTACGCAAAGCTAATGAAAAACTGTTTTTT.

The chain has TRBV19 and TRBJ1-6; the D gene is possibly TRBD1 (6 bases). CDR1 and CDR2 from the germline V gene are LNHDA and SQIVND (reference sequence). This CDR3 has 13 residues. V was cut by 8 bases and J by 10 bases, with 15 bases left in between. The CDR3 nucleotides are TGTGCCAGTGCTTCCAGGGGCCGGTCACCCCTCCACTTT. Protein: CASASRGRSPLHF.

About this clonotype: A read error may explain this, as a much larger clone is one base away. This chain uses TRBV7-9 with TRBJ2-3; D unclear. This CDR3 spans 14 amino acids. V was pared by 5 bases and J by 3 bases, with 12 bases between. CDR1 is SEHNR, CDR2 FQNEAQ, per germline (reference sequence). CDR3 amino acids: CASSQLGDTDTQYF. The CDR3 nucleotides read TGTGCCAGCAGCCAGTTAGGAGATACAGATACGCAGTATTTT.

This clonotype occurred a few times. A much more abundant neighbour one base away suggests this may be a read error. The CDR3 coding sequence is TGTGCCAGCAGGGACACCAACACTGAAGCTTCCTTT. Protein product: CASRDTNTEASF. The chain is built from TRBV6-5 and TRBJ1-1; D is perhaps TRBD1 (5 bases). This CDR3 is 12 amino acids long. Germline CDR1 MNHEY, CDR2 SVGAGI.